This entry lists 29 T cell receptor beta chains sequenced from one sample in a study of cytomegalovirus exposure and HLA in healthy donors. The PCR employed 60 Vbeta primers together with 13 Jbeta primers. Produced via immunoSEQ multiplex PCR; TCRdb's table is partial and in-frame only. The sample yields 55,000 to 90,000 clones, around three quarters seen once. Sequenced: PBMCs. These receptors were taken from a man aged 50-60 years in good health and CMV-seronegative.

The rearrangement uses TRBV5-1 and TRBJ1-4; 7 bases align to TRBD1. Germline V lookup: CDR1 SGHRS, CDR2 YFSETQ. The trim removed 0 bases at V and 5 bases at J, leaving 10 bases unmatched. The CDR3 is 17 amino acids. The CDR3 is CASSLEGGEEINEKLFF. The CDR3 coding sequence is TGCGCCAGCAGCTTGGAAGGGGGCGAAGAGATAAATGAAAAACTGTTTTTT.

This clone was seen a single time. The rearrangement joins TRBV4-2 to TRBJ1-2, with 11 positions matching TRBD1. J lost 4 bases, V lost 0 bases, and 1 base had no gene match. The germline V gene has CDR1 LGHNA and CDR2 YNFKEQ. The CDR3 spans 15 residues. CDR3 DNA sequence: TGTGCCAGCAGCCAAGACGGGACAGGGGGCTATGGCTACACCTTC. Translated, it gives CASSQDGTGGYGYTF.

Only a few counts were recorded for this clone. The chain links TRBV6-6 to TRBJ2-7; D ambiguous. Germline lookup yields CDR1 MNHNY and CDR2 SVGAGI (reference sequence). Deletions cut 5 bases from V and 4 bases from J, with 9 bases between. The CDR3 loop spans 12 amino acids. The CDR3 DNA follows: TGTGCCAGCAGTCCCTCCGGTTACGAGCAGTACTTC. Its translation is CASSPSGYEQYF.

This chain connects TRBV15 to TRBJ1-5, with TRBD1 matching over 11 bases. The CDR3 contains 17 residues. CDR1 is LNHNV, CDR2 YYDKDF, per germline (reference sequence). Losses at the gene ends were 2 bases for V and 2 bases for J; bases not matched to a gene: 5. The CDR3 DNA reads as TGTGCCACCAGCAGATTGGGACAGGGGGGCGGCAATCAGCCCCAGCATTTT. It translates to CATSRLGQGGGNQPQHF.

The rearrangement joins TRBV5-1 to TRBJ1-6; D unresolved. Looked up from germline, CDR1 is SGHRS and CDR2 is YFSETQ. Trimming took 0 bases from V and 9 from J, leaving 10 bases between them. This CDR3 contains 14 residues. The CDR3 bases are TGCGCCAGCAGCTTGGATGGCCTAGGTTCACCCCTCCACTTT. This translates into CASSLDGLGSPLHF.

The chain is built from TRBV27 and TRBJ2-1; a weak D match, TRBD2 (6 bases). The germline V gene has CDR1 MNHEY and CDR2 SMNVEV (reference sequence). V was clipped by 3 bases and J by 5 bases, with 14 bases between them. The CDR3 runs to 15 residues. The CDR3 coding sequence is TGTGCCAGCAGTTTCGTGGGGGGACTTAACAATGAGCAGTTCTTC. It encodes CASSFVGGLNNEQFF.

The rearrangement joins TRBV29-1 to TRBJ2-5; maybe TRBD1 (6 bases). The J call is uncertain, as TRBJ2-7 better fits the DNA end. The CDR3 totals 15 residues. CDR1 SQVTM and CDR2 ANQGSEA come from the germline V gene. The CDR3 reads CSVEEVGDNTYEQYF. As DNA, the CDR3 is TGCAGCGTTGAAGAAGTTGGGGACAACACCTACGAGCAGTACTTC.

The chain is built from TRBV14 and TRBJ1-6; a possible D gene is TRBD1 (6 bases). Trimming stripped 2 bases from V and 5 bases from J, with 10 bases between. Germline assignment: CDR1 SGHDN and CDR2 FVKESK. The CDR3 contains 15 residues. The DNA for the CDR3 is TGTGCCAGCAGCCAACTGGACAGTAATAATTCACCCCTCCACTTT. Translating it yields CASSQLDSNNSPLHF.

V usage is TRBV2 and J usage is TRBJ1-5; tentatively, D is TRBD1 (6 bases). Trimming pared 2 bases from V and 3 bases from J, leaving 11 bases between. Germline assignment: CDR1 SNHLY and CDR2 FYNNEI. This CDR3 comprises 15 residues. CDR3 amino acids: CASSEIDRPNQPQHF. CDR3 coding DNA: TGTGCCAGCAGTGAAATCGACAGGCCCAATCAGCCCCAGCATTTT.

The sample holds one count of this clone. This chain connects TRBV2 to TRBJ1-1, with a possible D match to TRBD1 (6 bases). This CDR3 comprises 12 residues. Germline-derived CDR1 and CDR2 are SNHLY and FYNNEI. V was pared by 5 bases and J by 4 bases, with 8 bases between. The CDR3 reads CASSWTATEAFF. CDR3 in DNA: TGTGCCAGCAGTTGGACAGCCACTGAAGCTTTCTTT. The full variable domain, completed using reference TRBV2 and TRBJ1-1, is EPEVTQTPSHQVTQMGQEVILRCVPISNHLYFYWYRQILGQKVEFLVSFYNNEISEKSEIFDDQFSVERPDGSNFTLKIRSTKLEDSAMYFCASSWTATEAFFGQGTRLTVV.

The chain couples TRBV5-6 to TRBJ2-7; maybe TRBD1 (6 bases). The CDR3 length is 15 residues. The germline V and J ends were trimmed by 2 bases and 2 bases, with 14 bases remaining between them. Germline V gene lookup returns CDR1 SGHDT and CDR2 YYEEEE. The CDR3 DNA reads TGTGCCAGCAGCTTACGGGACATAGAGACCTACGAGCAGTACTTC. Its translation is CASSLRDIETYEQYF.

CDR3 sequence reads: CASSQSQTSGSYNEQFF. In nucleotides, the CDR3 is TGTGCCAGCAGCCAATCACAGACTAGCGGGAGTTACAATGAGCAGTTCTTC. The J gene is TRBJ2-1, the V gene TRBV4-2; TRBD2 matches 12 bases. V lost 2 bases and J lost 4; bases outside the gene matches: 6. Germline V gene data show CDR1 as LGHNA and CDR2 as YNFKEQ. The CDR3 is 17 amino acids.

This chain connects TRBV29-1 to TRBJ2-5; 10 bases are a match to TRBD1. TRBJ2-7 explains the end of the DNA better; the J call may be wrong. This CDR3 spans 14 amino acids. The germline CDR1 and CDR2 sequences are SQVTM and ANQGSEA. CDR3 sequence reads: CSVATGTGAYEQYF. CDR3 nucleotide sequence: TGCAGCGTCGCCACCGGGACAGGGGCTTACGAGCAGTACTTC.

The rearrangement uses TRBV2 and TRBJ2-3, with a tentative D call TRBD1 (6 bases). Germline loops: CDR1 SNHLY, CDR2 FYNNEI. This CDR3 region has 12 residues. V shed 7 bases and J shed 3 bases, with 8 bases lying between them. The CDR3 coding sequence is TGTGCCAGCAACCAGGGGACAGATACGCAGTATTTT. Protein sequence: CASNQGTDTQYF.

The rearrangement links TRBV27 to TRBJ2-3, with D perhaps TRBD1 (6 bases). The V gene's germline CDR1 is MNHEY and CDR2 SMNVEV (reference sequence). Trimming pared 6 bases from V and 0 bases from J, leaving 13 bases between. The CDR3 loop spans 15 amino acids. CDR3 sequence reads: CASSSGTTSTDTQYF. The CDR3 nucleotides read TGTGCCAGCAGCTCCGGGACAACCAGCACAGATACGCAGTATTTT.

This clone came up a few times. The rearrangement uses TRBV5-1 and TRBJ2-7; no reliable D call. Trimming took off 0 bases at V and 7 bases at J, with 20 bases between the two ends. The CDR3 has 16 residues. The germline V gene encodes CDR1 SGHRS and CDR2 YFSETQ. The CDR3 region is CASSLVSGQPLGEQYF. CDR3 nucleotides: TGCGCCAGCAGCTTGGTCTCAGGCCAACCCCTCGGTGAGCAGTACTTC.

The chain employs TRBV6-1 and TRBJ1-2, with 7 nucleotides matching TRBD1. CDR1 MNHNS and CDR2 SASEGT come from the germline V gene. V dropped 1 base and J dropped 3; count of bases not matched to a gene: 11. The CDR3 contains 17 residues. CDR3 bases: TGTGCCAGCAGTGAAGGAAGGGGGCTGCTTCCTGACTATGGCTACACCTTC. It yields the protein CASSEGRGLLPDYGYTF.

The chain links TRBV7-9 to TRBJ1-1; the D gene is possibly TRBD1 (5 bases). CDR3 length: 15 amino acids. With 3 bases removed from V and 5 bases from J, the gap between germline ends came to 16 bases. Germline assignment: CDR1 SEHNR and CDR2 FQNEAQ (reference sequence). DNA for the CDR3: TGTGCCAGCAGCTTTGGGGTTTGGGGGGGTACTGAAGCTTTCTTT. Protein: CASSFGVWGGTEAFF.

This clone came up a few times. The chain combines TRBV5-4 with TRBJ2-1; 14 nucleotides match TRBD2. After removal of 3 bases from V and 0 bases from J, the junction contained 5 bases not matched to a gene. CDR1 is SGHNT and CDR2 is YYREEE in the germline V gene (reference sequence). The CDR3 runs 18 residues. CDR3 DNA sequence: TGTGCCAGCAGCTCGGGACTAGCGGGGGTCAGCTCCTACAATGAGCAGTTCTTC. This encodes CASSSGLAGVSSYNEQFF.

The V gene is TRBV7-9, the J gene TRBJ2-1, with D perhaps TRBD1 (5 bases). The V gene's germline CDR1 is SEHNR and CDR2 FQNEAQ (reference sequence). V was clipped by 0 bases and J by 6 bases, with 6 bases between them. The CDR3 runs to 13 residues. DNA of the CDR3: TGTGCCAGCAGCTTAGCGGGGCTCAATGAGCAGTTCTTC. This gives the protein CASSLAGLNEQFF.

Written as DNA, the CDR3 is TGCGCCAGCAGCCAAGATTCGGGGATCTCTGGAAACACCATATATTTT. Protein sequence: CASSQDSGISGNTIYF. The chain is built from TRBV4-3 and TRBJ1-3; D is unresolved. The CDR3 is 16 amino acids. In germline, CDR1 is LGHNA, CDR2 YSLEER. V was trimmed by 0 bases and J by 0 bases, leaving 9 bases between them.

This chain joins TRBV27 and TRBJ2-4, with 12 bases identical to TRBD2. With 5 bases clipped from V and 3 bases from J, the junction kept 5 bases outside the gene matches. The CDR3 spans 16 residues. Germline CDR1 reads MNHEY; CDR2 reads SMNVEV (reference sequence). CDR3 loop: CASSPSSGGVKNIQYF. The CDR3, as DNA: TGTGCCAGCAGTCCCTCTAGCGGGGGGGTCAAAAACATTCAGTACTTC.

The rearrangement links TRBV6-1 to TRBJ1-5; D ambiguous. The germline gives CDR1 MNHNS, CDR2 SASEGT. The ends were cut back, 7 bases at V and 4 bases at J, with 11 bases in the middle. The CDR3 sequence is 13 residues long. The DNA of the CDR3 is TGTGCCAGCAAGCGACCGGGAAATCAGCCCCAGCATTTT. Translation: CASKRPGNQPQHF.

The chain recombines TRBV10-3 with TRBJ1-2; TRBD1 matches at 7 bases. V dropped 6 bases and J dropped 3; count of bases not matched to a gene: 1. CDR1 is ENHRY, CDR2 SYGVKD, per germline. CDR3 size: 12 residues. CDR3 in DNA: TGTGCCATCAGGGGGACAGACTATGGCTACACCTTC. Amino acids: CAIRGTDYGYTF.

The V call is TRBV6-5, the J call TRBJ2-1; tentatively, D is TRBD1 (6 bases). CDR3 length equals 14 residues. The V end was cut by 3 bases, the J end by 4 bases, with 10 bases between. Germline CDR1 is MNHEY and CDR2 is SVGAGI. Here the CDR3 reads CASSYRDMYNEQFF. DNA of the CDR3: TGTGCCAGCAGTTATCGGGACATGTACAATGAGCAGTTCTTC.

The chain links TRBV5-4 to TRBJ2-7; TRBD2 agrees at 7 bases. The V and J ends lost 2 bases and 5 bases, in that order; junction bases with no gene match: 10. The CDR3 is 15 amino acids. CDR1 and CDR2 from the germline V gene are SGHNT and YYREEE (reference sequence). The DNA for the CDR3 is TGTGCCAGCAGCTTCCTAGGGACTAAAGGTGACGAGCAGTACTTC. Translating gives CASSFLGTKGDEQYF. Full variable domain (rest looked up from reference TRBV5-4 and TRBJ2-7): ETGVTQSPTHLIKTRGQQVTLRCSSQSGHNTVSWYQQALGQGPQFIFQYYREEENGRGNFPPRFSGLQFPNYSSELNVNALELDDSALYLCASSFLGTKGDEQYFGPGTRLTVT.

The J gene is TRBJ1-1, the V gene TRBV20-1, with unresolved D. CDR1 DFQATT and CDR2 SNEGSKA come from the germline V gene (reference sequence). The CDR3 loop spans 11 amino acids. CDR3 nucleotides: TGCACCCCCCCCCGGGACACTGAAGCTTTCTTT. Amino acid sequence: CTPPRDTEAFF.

This chain joins TRBV19 and TRBJ1-1, with 11 positions matching TRBD1. Germline CDR1 reads LNHDA; CDR2 reads SQIVND (reference sequence). The trim removed 10 bases at V and 5 bases at J, leaving 9 bases unmatched. CDR3 size: 14 residues. The CDR3 loop is CATRDRGITTEAFF. As DNA, the CDR3 is TGTGCCACAAGGGACAGGGGGATAACAACTGAAGCTTTCTTT.

This chain links TRBV4-3 with TRBJ2-1; no firm D call. This CDR3 contains 14 residues. V was shortened by 1 base and J by 7 bases, with 11 bases between the two germline ends. The germline V gene encodes CDR1 LGHNA and CDR2 YSLEER. The CDR3 loop is CASSQASLLNEQFF. CDR3 nucleotides: TGCGCCAGCAGCCAAGCTTCCCTCTTGAATGAGCAGTTCTTC.